Listed below are T cell receptor beta chains from one sample, sequenced in a study of cytomegalovirus exposure and HLA in healthy donors. Clones were sequenced by immunoSEQ multiplex PCR, and TCRdb holds only the in-frame ones, with some missing. The sample has fewer than 75,000 clones, over 70% seen once. Material for sequencing was PBMCs. All receptors derive from a man aged 70 or older in good health and CMV-seronegative. Each CDR3 is given with its conserved first and last residue. D genes are given only for firm matches. The size entry is marked missing in some rows and otherwise reads once, few, many or a size class.

CDR3 DNA: TGTGCCTGGGAGCGGGAGCCCACAGATACGCAGTATTTT; CDR3 protein: CAWEREPTDTQYF; D gene: TRBD2; J gene: TRBJ2-3; CDR3 length: 13; clone size: .; V gene: TRBV30
CDR3 DNA: TGTGCCAGCAGCCCGACGGGGCAGGGGGTTATTGACTACACCTTC; CDR3 protein: CASSPTGQGVIDYTF; D gene: TRBD1; J gene: TRBJ1-2; CDR3 length: 15; clone size: .; V gene: TRBV5-5
CDR3 DNA: TGTGCCAGCAGCTCAGGTTTGACAGGGACTGGAAACACCATATATTTT; CDR3 protein: CASSSGLTGTGNTIYF; D gene: TRBD1; J gene: TRBJ1-3; CDR3 length: 16; clone size: .; V gene: TRBV7-2
CDR3 DNA: TGTGCCAGCAGTTTCCGTAGCAATCAGCCCCAGCATTTT; CDR3 protein: CASSFRSNQPQHF; D gene: .; J gene: TRBJ1-5; CDR3 length: 13; clone size: few; V gene: TRBV27
CDR3 DNA: TGTGCCAGCAGTTACCAGGGACAGGGGCATCAGCCCCAGCATTTT; CDR3 protein: CASSYQGQGHQPQHF; D gene: TRBD1; J gene: TRBJ1-5; CDR3 length: 15; clone size: .; V gene: TRBV6-6
CDR3 DNA: TGTGCCAGCAGCTCGGGACTTAACACCGGGGAGCTGTTTTTT; CDR3 protein: CASSSGLNTGELFF; D gene: .; J gene: TRBJ2-2; CDR3 length: 14; clone size: .; V gene: TRBV13
CDR3 DNA: TGCGCCAGCAGTCTCCAGGGCCGTGAAAAACTGTTTTTT; CDR3 protein: CASSLQGREKLFF; D gene: .; J gene: TRBJ1-4; CDR3 length: 13; clone size: few; V gene: TRBV10-2
CDR3 DNA: TGCGCCAGCAGCCAAGCCCTTTTTTACAGGGGCGACTATGGCTACACCTTC; CDR3 protein: CASSQALFYRGDYGYTF; D gene: TRBD1; J gene: TRBJ1-2; CDR3 length: 17; clone size: .; V gene: TRBV4-3
CDR3 DNA: TGTGCCAGCAGCACCCGAGACAGGGGACGAACTGAAGCTTTCTTT; CDR3 protein: CASSTRDRGRTEAFF; D gene: TRBD1; J gene: TRBJ1-1; CDR3 length: 15; clone size: .; V gene: TRBV5-4
CDR3 DNA: TGTGCCAGCAGGGGGACAGGTTTAAACTATGGCTACACCTTC; CDR3 protein: CASRGTGLNYGYTF; D gene: TRBD1; J gene: TRBJ1-2; CDR3 length: 14; clone size: .; V gene: TRBV2
CDR3 DNA: TGCGCCAGCAGCGGGGGGACAGGGGATAATGAGCAGTTCTTC; CDR3 protein: CASSGGTGDNEQFF; D gene: TRBD1; J gene: TRBJ2-1; CDR3 length: 14; clone size: .; V gene: TRBV5-1
CDR3 DNA: TGTGCCAGCCCGGACAGATACAACACCGGGGAGCTGTTTTTT; CDR3 protein: CASPDRYNTGELFF; D gene: .; J gene: TRBJ2-2; CDR3 length: 14; clone size: .; V gene: TRBV11-2
CDR3 DNA: TGTGCCAGCAAGGACAAGAACTCCTACGAGCAGTACTTC; CDR3 protein: CASKDKNSYEQYF; D gene: .; J gene: TRBJ2-7; CDR3 length: 13; clone size: once; V gene: TRBV14
CDR3 DNA: TGTGCCAGCAGCCTTCCCGGGACAGGGGGCGGGTCACCCCTCCACTTT; CDR3 protein: CASSLPGTGGGSPLHF; D gene: TRBD1; J gene: TRBJ1-6; CDR3 length: 16; clone size: .; V gene: TRBV14
CDR3 DNA: TGTGCCAGCTCACATCCGGGACTCACTAGCAATCAGCCCCAGCATTTT; CDR3 protein: CASSHPGLTSNQPQHF; D gene: .; J gene: TRBJ1-5; CDR3 length: 16; clone size: .; V gene: TRBV18
CDR3 DNA: TGTGCCAGCAGCCCCAGGGGGCGCAACGGGGAGCTGTTTTTT; CDR3 protein: CASSPRGRNGELFF; D gene: TRBD1; J gene: TRBJ2-2; CDR3 length: 14; clone size: .; V gene: TRBV11-3
CDR3 DNA: TGCGCCAGCAGCCAATCACCGGCAACTAATGAAAAACTGTTTTTT; CDR3 protein: CASSQSPATNEKLFF; D gene: .; J gene: TRBJ1-4; CDR3 length: 15; clone size: .; V gene: TRBV4-1
CDR3 DNA: TGTGCCAGCAGCTTAGCCCCTCCTCGCCGGGGGATTGAAGCTTTCTTT; CDR3 protein: CASSLAPPRRGIEAFF; D gene: .; J gene: TRBJ1-1; CDR3 length: 16; clone size: .; V gene: TRBV7-2
CDR3 DNA: TGTGCCAGCAGCGAGGGGGGGGAGGACACTGAAGCTTTCTTT; CDR3 protein: CASSEGGEDTEAFF; D gene: .; J gene: TRBJ1-1; CDR3 length: 14; clone size: .; V gene: TRBV11-3
CDR3 DNA: TGTGCCAGCAGTGAAGGCCATATCGGGTCCTACGAGCAGTACTTC; CDR3 protein: CASSEGHIGSYEQYF; D gene: .; J gene: TRBJ2-7; CDR3 length: 15; clone size: .; V gene: TRBV6-1
CDR3 DNA: TGTGCCAGCAGTTTAAGGGCCAGGGGATCCACTGAAGCTTTCTTT; CDR3 protein: CASSLRARGSTEAFF; D gene: .; J gene: TRBJ1-1; CDR3 length: 15; clone size: .; V gene: TRBV27
CDR3 DNA: TGTGCCAGCAGTTTATCGACTCGTAGCTCCTACGAGCAGTACTTC; CDR3 protein: CASSLSTRSSYEQYF; D gene: .; J gene: TRBJ2-7; CDR3 length: 15; clone size: .; V gene: TRBV27
CDR3 DNA: TGTGCCAGCAATATTGGGACAGCGGGAAACACCATATATTTT; CDR3 protein: CASNIGTAGNTIYF; D gene: TRBD1; J gene: TRBJ1-3; CDR3 length: 14; clone size: .; V gene: TRBV7-2
CDR3 DNA: TGTGCCATCACGTCAACTTCGGGGGGTTCCTACAATGAGCAGTTCTTC; CDR3 protein: CAITSTSGGSYNEQFF; D gene: TRBD2; J gene: TRBJ2-1; CDR3 length: 16; clone size: .; V gene: TRBV28
CDR3 DNA: TGTGCCAGCAGCTTAGAAGCGGAGGTTTCACCCCTCCACTTT; CDR3 protein: CASSLEAEVSPLHF; D gene: .; J gene: TRBJ1-6; CDR3 length: 14; clone size: .; V gene: TRBV7-2
CDR3 DNA: TGTGCCAGCAGCAACGGAGGGGCAGACTACAATGAGCAGTTCTTC; CDR3 protein: CASSNGGADYNEQFF; D gene: .; J gene: TRBJ2-1; CDR3 length: 15; clone size: .; V gene: TRBV7-9
CDR3 DNA: TGTGCCAGCAGGGGGGGGGTGGAGTCCTACGAGCAGTACTTC; CDR3 protein: CASRGGVESYEQYF; D gene: TRBD2; J gene: TRBJ2-7; CDR3 length: 14; clone size: .; V gene: TRBV2
CDR3 DNA: TGTGCCAGCAGCCTCCAAGAGACCCAGTACTTC; CDR3 protein: CASSLQETQYF; D gene: .; J gene: TRBJ2-5; CDR3 length: 11; clone size: .; V gene: TRBV11-2
CDR3 DNA: TGTGCCAGCAGCTTAGCGCCGGGGGAAACTGGCGAGCAGTACTTC; CDR3 protein: CASSLAPGETGEQYF; D gene: .; J gene: TRBJ2-7; CDR3 length: 15; clone size: .; V gene: TRBV7-2
CDR3 DNA: TGTGCTAGCAGCTTAGGGACTAGCGGGGGGGATGAGCAGTTCTTC; CDR3 protein: CASSLGTSGGDEQFF; D gene: TRBD2; J gene: TRBJ2-1; CDR3 length: 15; clone size: .; V gene: TRBV7-7
CDR3 DNA: TGTGCCAGTAGAGCAAGCAGGGGCTCTGGAAACACCATATATTTT; CDR3 protein: CASRASRGSGNTIYF; D gene: .; J gene: TRBJ1-3; CDR3 length: 15; clone size: .; V gene: TRBV19
CDR3 DNA: TGTGCCAGCAGCTCACCGAGGGAGGGCCGAGAGACCCAGTACTTC; CDR3 protein: CASSSPREGRETQYF; D gene: TRBD2; J gene: TRBJ2-5; CDR3 length: 15; clone size: .; V gene: TRBV7-9
CDR3 DNA: TGTGCCAGCAGCCAGCGTGGGGATACGCAGTATTTT; CDR3 protein: CASSQRGDTQYF; D gene: .; J gene: TRBJ2-3; CDR3 length: 12; clone size: .; V gene: TRBV27
CDR3 DNA: TGTGCCAGCAGCTTAGGTCTCGTCAGAATGAATTCACCCCTCCACTTT; CDR3 protein: CASSLGLVRMNSPLHF; D gene: .; J gene: TRBJ1-6; CDR3 length: 16; clone size: .; V gene: TRBV7-2
CDR3 DNA: TGCGCCAGCAGCCGTGACTCCCACCGGGCAGATACGCAGTATTTT; CDR3 protein: CASSRDSHRADTQYF; D gene: .; J gene: TRBJ2-3; CDR3 length: 15; clone size: .; V gene: TRBV10-2
CDR3 DNA: TGCGCCAGCATTGTGTACCCAGGGAACACCGGGGAGCTGTTTTTT; CDR3 protein: CASIVYPGNTGELFF; D gene: .; J gene: TRBJ2-2; CDR3 length: 15; clone size: .; V gene: TRBV10-2
CDR3 DNA: TGTGCCAGCAGCTTAACACAGGGGACCCAGCATTTT; CDR3 protein: CASSLTQGTQHF; D gene: TRBD1; J gene: TRBJ1-5; CDR3 length: 12; clone size: .; V gene: TRBV5-8
CDR3 DNA: TGTGCCAGCAGCTGGACCAGACCTAGCGGGACGTTCCCCTACGAGCAGTACTTC; CDR3 protein: CASSWTRPSGTFPYEQYF; D gene: TRBD2; J gene: TRBJ2-7; CDR3 length: 18; clone size: .; V gene: TRBV7-9
CDR3 DNA: TGTGCCAGCAGTGAAGTTTCTTACACAGGGGCATCTGGAAACACCATATATTTT; CDR3 protein: CASSEVSYTGASGNTIYF; D gene: TRBD1; J gene: TRBJ1-3; CDR3 length: 18; clone size: .; V gene: TRBV2
CDR3 DNA: TGTGCCAGCAGCCCCACGGGACAGGGCAGCTACGAGCAGTACTTC; CDR3 protein: CASSPTGQGSYEQYF; D gene: TRBD1; J gene: TRBJ2-7; CDR3 length: 15; clone size: .; V gene: TRBV5-4
CDR3 DNA: TGTGCCAGCAGGGGGGGGGTGGAGTCCTACGAGCAGTACTTC; CDR3 protein: CASRGGVESYEQYF; D gene: TRBD2; J gene: TRBJ2-7; CDR3 length: 14; clone size: .; V gene: TRBV2
CDR3 DNA: TGTGCCAGCAGCTTGGGGACTAGGGATGGGGGTGAGCAGTTCTTC; CDR3 protein: CASSLGTRDGGEQFF; D gene: TRBD2; J gene: TRBJ2-1; CDR3 length: 15; clone size: .; V gene: TRBV5-6
CDR3 DNA: TGTGCCAGCTCACCACCCGGGACAGGTTACAATGAGCAGTTCTTC; CDR3 protein: CASSPPGTGYNEQFF; D gene: TRBD1; J gene: TRBJ2-1; CDR3 length: 15; clone size: .; V gene: TRBV18
CDR3 DNA: TGTGCCAGCAGTTACCCAGGGGCTTATGGCTACACCTTC; CDR3 protein: CASSYPGAYGYTF; D gene: .; J gene: TRBJ1-2; CDR3 length: 13; clone size: .; V gene: TRBV6-5
CDR3 DNA: TGTGCCAGCAGCGGAGGGCTTTTGGGCGAGCAGTACTTC; CDR3 protein: CASSGGLLGEQYF; D gene: .; J gene: TRBJ2-7; CDR3 length: 13; clone size: .; V gene: TRBV5-4
CDR3 DNA: TGTGCCAGCAGCTTAGGGACACCGATGAACACTGAAGCTTTCTTT; CDR3 protein: CASSLGTPMNTEAFF; D gene: .; J gene: TRBJ1-1; CDR3 length: 15; clone size: .; V gene: TRBV11-2
CDR3 DNA: TGCGCCAGCAGCGTCGAGCGGGGGTCATACACCGGGGAGCTGTTTTTT; CDR3 protein: CASSVERGSYTGELFF; D gene: TRBD2; J gene: TRBJ2-2; CDR3 length: 16; clone size: .; V gene: TRBV5-1
CDR3 DNA: TGTGCCAGCAGTGCGCGACCAGGGCCCCAGCATTTT; CDR3 protein: CASSARPGPQHF; D gene: .; J gene: TRBJ1-5; CDR3 length: 12; clone size: .; V gene: TRBV27
CDR3 DNA: TGTGCCAGCAGCTTAGGGCAGGAAGATACGCAGTATTTT; CDR3 protein: CASSLGQEDTQYF; D gene: .; J gene: TRBJ2-3; CDR3 length: 13; clone size: .; V gene: TRBV11-2
CDR3 DNA: TGTGCCAGCAGCTTTTTTAGCGGGATCTCCTACAATGAGCAGTTCTTC; CDR3 protein: CASSFFSGISYNEQFF; D gene: TRBD2; J gene: TRBJ2-1; CDR3 length: 16; clone size: .; V gene: TRBV7-8
CDR3 DNA: TGCGCCAGCAGCCAAGATGTACCCACGAGGGCAGGTTCGAATTCACCCCTCCACTTT; CDR3 protein: CASSQDVPTRAGSNSPLHF; D gene: .; J gene: TRBJ1-6; CDR3 length: 19; clone size: .; V gene: TRBV4-3
CDR3 DNA: TGCGCCAGCAGCCAAGACTTACTTCGGCCGGGACAGCCCTATGAAAAACTGTTTTTT; CDR3 protein: CASSQDLLRPGQPYEKLFF; D gene: TRBD1; J gene: TRBJ1-4; CDR3 length: 19; clone size: few; V gene: TRBV4-3
CDR3 DNA: TGTGCCAGTAGTATAGATGTCACAGAATTTACCTACGAGCAGTACTTC; CDR3 protein: CASSIDVTEFTYEQYF; D gene: .; J gene: TRBJ2-7; CDR3 length: 16; clone size: .; V gene: TRBV19
CDR3 DNA: TGTGCCAGCAGTTATCAGGCAGATACGCAGTATTTT; CDR3 protein: CASSYQADTQYF; D gene: .; J gene: TRBJ2-3; CDR3 length: 12; clone size: .; V gene: TRBV6-5
CDR3 DNA: TGTGCCAGTAGTGCCTTTAGATCCTACAATGAGCAGTTCTTC; CDR3 protein: CASSAFRSYNEQFF; D gene: .; J gene: TRBJ2-1; CDR3 length: 14; clone size: .; V gene: TRBV19
CDR3 DNA: TGTGCCAGCACCGGACAGCTGCAAGAGACCCAGTACTTC; CDR3 protein: CASTGQLQETQYF; D gene: .; J gene: TRBJ2-5; CDR3 length: 13; clone size: .; V gene: TRBV28
CDR3 DNA: TGTGCCAGCAACCAGGGGTCGAATCGGTACGAGCAGTACTTC; CDR3 protein: CASNQGSNRYEQYF; D gene: .; J gene: TRBJ2-7; CDR3 length: 14; clone size: few; V gene: TRBV6-1
CDR3 DNA: TGTGCCAGCAGCGGCCGGACAGGGGCGGTCACTGAAGCTTTCTTT; CDR3 protein: CASSGRTGAVTEAFF; D gene: TRBD1; J gene: TRBJ1-1; CDR3 length: 15; clone size: .; V gene: TRBV11-2
CDR3 DNA: TGTGCCAGCAGCTTAACCTTCGGACAGGGAGCAGCTTTCTTT; CDR3 protein: CASSLTFGQGAAFF; D gene: TRBD1; J gene: TRBJ1-1; CDR3 length: 14; clone size: .; V gene: TRBV7-8
CDR3 DNA: TGTGCCAGCAGTTTATCGTTGCGCTCTGGGGCCAACGTCCTGACTTTC; CDR3 protein: CASSLSLRSGANVLTF; D gene: .; J gene: TRBJ2-6; CDR3 length: 16; clone size: .; V gene: TRBV27